This TCR beta chain was documented in a study of beta chain features in type 1 diabetes. Expressed TCRB transcripts were sequenced because the entire RNA isolate underwent reverse transcription. About 3.7 million reads per sample were averaged for naive, central memory and regulatory samples. The protocol was immunoSEQ multiplex PCR, while the TCRdb copy is restricted to in-frame clones and leaves out a portion. The sample consists of 300,000 to 400,000 clones, around 12% of them appearing once. Study-level findings and limits: Researchers caution that PCR might favor shorter templates, equally among patients and controls. Patients' naive, central memory and regulatory TCRB repertoires appeared more alike than those of healthy donors.

CDR3 length: 13 amino acids. Trimming pared 0 bases from V and 10 bases from J, leaving 12 bases between. Per germline, CDR1 LGHNA and CDR2 YNFKEQ. This clone was counted only a few times. Its antigen is undetermined. Sequencing was carried out using naive CD4+ T cells from blood. This chain uses TRBV4-2 with TRBJ1-2, with unresolved D. This sequence originates from a young man in good health. CDR3 coding DNA: TGTGCCAGCAGCCAAGAAACGCAGGCCGCCTACACCTTC. Amino acid sequence: CASSQETQAAYTF.